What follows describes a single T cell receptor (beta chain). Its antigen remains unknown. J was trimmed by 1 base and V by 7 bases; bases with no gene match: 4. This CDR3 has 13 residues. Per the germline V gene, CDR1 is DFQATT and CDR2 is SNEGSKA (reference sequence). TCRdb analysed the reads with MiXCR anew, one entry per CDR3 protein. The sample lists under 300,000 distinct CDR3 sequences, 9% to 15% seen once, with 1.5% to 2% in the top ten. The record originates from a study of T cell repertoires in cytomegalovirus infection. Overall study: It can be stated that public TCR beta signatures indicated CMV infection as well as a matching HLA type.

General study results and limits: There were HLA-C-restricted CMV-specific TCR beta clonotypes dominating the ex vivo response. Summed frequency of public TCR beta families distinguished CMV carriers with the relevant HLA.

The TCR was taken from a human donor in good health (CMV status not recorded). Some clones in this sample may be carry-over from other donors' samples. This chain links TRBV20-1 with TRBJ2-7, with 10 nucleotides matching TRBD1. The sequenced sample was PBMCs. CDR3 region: CSVRTGGSYEQYF. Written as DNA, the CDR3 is TGCAGTGTGAGGACAGGGGGATCCTACGAGCAGTACTTC.